This TCR beta chain was retrieved from a study of blood T cell repertoires in COVID-19. On the study more broadly: From T cells, B-cell-depleted T cells, or PBMCs came the material, which was cDNA or gDNA.

CDR3 length equals 18 residues. V lost 3 bases to trimming and J lost 0 bases, with 19 bases between them. The germline CDR1 and CDR2 sequences are SNHLY and FYNNEI. The data were produced by immunoSEQ multiplex PCR, yet TCRdb's version contains in-frame clones alone and is incomplete. In the table there are around 150,000 clones, roughly 73% of which are singletons. The chain employs TRBV2 and TRBJ2-3; TRBD1 might be the D (6 bases). The material sequenced was peripheral blood. This receptor was obtained from a man between 65 and 85 years old with acute or convalescent COVID-19. The DNA for the CDR3 is TGTGCCAGCAGTGAGGCCCTGTTAGCAGGGGCTAGCACAGATACGCAGTATTTT. It translates to CASSEALLAGASTDTQYF.